Below are 27 T cell receptor beta chains sequenced from a single sample in a study of beta chain features in type 1 diabetes. Study-wide results and caveats: In all four CD4+ subsets, TCRB CDR3 length was significantly, moderately reduced in type 1 diabetes.

No antigens are known for them. cDNA synthesis used the whole RNA isolate, giving expressed TCRB sequences. Produced via immunoSEQ multiplex PCR; TCRdb's table is partial and in-frame only. This sample has 600,000 to 700,000 clones; 13% occur once, and the top ten carry 0.022%. The sample taken for sequencing was naive CD4+ T cells from blood. The receptors were sampled from a young man with type 1 diabetes.

The CDR3 coding sequence is TGTGCCAGTAGTATTGAGGGACAGGGGCGGTCACCCCTCCACTTT. Translating it yields CASSIEGQGRSPLHF. The chain has TRBV19 and TRBJ1-6, with 10 bases identical to TRBD1. There are 15 residues in the CDR3. The V segment lost 3 bases and the J segment 10 bases; nucleotides outside the gene matches: 6. CDR1 LNHDA and CDR2 SQIVND come from the germline V gene (reference sequence).

Comments on this clone: Other DNA variants within this sample encode the same CDR3. In DNA form, the CDR3 reads TGTGCCAGTAGTCAGCAAGAGACCCAGTACTTC. Protein product: CASSQQETQYF. The V and J genes are TRBV19 and TRBJ2-5; D is unresolved. V lost 5 bases, J lost 2 bases, and 3 bases lay in between. The CDR3 runs to 11 residues. Germline CDR1 and CDR2: LNHDA and SQIVND (reference sequence).

Only a few counts were recorded for this clone. The chain links TRBV28 to TRBJ1-4; D possibly corresponds to TRBD1 (6 bases). The germline V and J ends were trimmed by 11 bases and 7 bases, with 14 bases remaining between them. CDR1 is MDHEN, CDR2 SYDVKM, per germline. This CDR3 has 12 residues. CDR3 sequence: CAHRQGGEKLFF. CDR3 DNA sequence: TGTGCCCACCGGCAAGGGGGTGAAAAACTGTTTTTT.

The chain carries TRBV15 and TRBJ2-6, with D perhaps matching TRBD1 or TRBD2 (7 bases each). There are 20 residues in the CDR3. Germline CDR1 reads LNHNV; CDR2 reads YYDKDF (reference sequence). Trimming removed 0 bases from V and 0 bases from J, with 18 bases in between. The CDR3 is CATSRDRGTAGFSGANVLTF. The CDR3 DNA follows: TGTGCCACCAGCAGAGATCGTGGGACAGCGGGATTCTCTGGGGCCAACGTCCTGACTTTC.

The chain has TRBV18 and TRBJ1-1; TRBD1 might be the D (5 bases). The CDR3 totals 13 residues. Per germline, CDR1 KGHSH and CDR2 LQKENI. V was clipped by 4 bases and J by 6 bases, with 12 bases between them. CDR3 coding DNA: TGTGCCAGCTCACTCAGGGACGACGCTGAAGCTTTCTTT. Translated, it gives CASSLRDDAEAFF.

This clone was picked up a small number of times. The CDR3 spells CASSLVSRAQSYGYTF. The DNA of the CDR3 is TGTGCCAGCAGCTTAGTATCCCGCGCCCAGAGCTATGGCTACACCTTC. The V and J genes are TRBV7-9 and TRBJ1-2; D is unclear. Deletions cut 1 base from V and 4 bases from J, with 16 bases between. Germline V lookup: CDR1 SEHNR, CDR2 FQNEAQ (reference sequence). This CDR3 is 16 amino acids long.

This clone was found a few times. The chain is built from TRBV7-8 and TRBJ2-7; D is ambiguous. In germline, CDR1 is SGHVS, CDR2 FQNEAQ. V was shortened by 3 bases and J by 4 bases, with 13 bases between the two germline ends. There are 14 residues in the CDR3. The CDR3 loop is CASSFGQSLYEQYF. The CDR3 DNA reads TGTGCCAGCAGCTTCGGGCAGTCCCTATACGAGCAGTACTTC.

The chain couples TRBV7-9 to TRBJ2-3, with 13 bases lining up with TRBD2. J was trimmed by 3 bases and V by 5 bases; bases with no gene match: 5. This CDR3 is built from 16 residues. Per germline, CDR1 SEHNR and CDR2 FQNEAQ (reference sequence). The CDR3 here is CASSAGTSGATDTQYF. CDR3 nucleotides: TGTGCCAGCAGCGCCGGGACTAGCGGGGCTACAGATACGCAGTATTTT.

The chain couples TRBV12-5 to TRBJ2-6, with 7 bases lining up with TRBD1. V shed 1 base, J shed 0 bases, and the junction held 6 bases outside the gene matches. This CDR3 has 18 residues. Germline-derived CDR1 and CDR2 are LGHNT and FRNRAP. The CDR3 region has the DNA TGTGCTAGTGGTTTGGGACAGGGTTCCAACTCTGGGGCCAACGTCCTGACTTTC. Protein product: CASGLGQGSNSGANVLTF. Full variable domain (outside the CDR3, taken from reference TRBV12-5 and TRBJ2-6): DARVTQTPRHKVTEMGQEVTMRCQPILGHNTVFWYRQTMMQGLELLAYFRNRAPLDDSGMPKDRFSAEMPDATLATLKIQPSEPRDSAVYFCASGLGQGSNSGANVLTFGAGSRLTVL.

This clone has more than one count but fewer than ten. The chain couples TRBV18 to TRBJ1-4, with D unclear. Germline V gene data show CDR1 as KGHSH and CDR2 as LQKENI. This CDR3 spans 15 amino acids. Trimming removed 0 bases from V and 5 bases from J, with 10 bases in between. The CDR3 bases are TGTGCCAGCTCACCACCTGGAACTAAAAATGAAAAACTGTTTTTT. Translating it yields CASSPPGTKNEKLFF. Full variable domain (rest looked up from reference TRBV18 and TRBJ1-4): NAGVMQNPRHLVRRRGQEARLRCSPMKGHSHVYWYRQLPEEGLKFMVYLQKENIIDESGMPKERFSAEFPKEGPSILRIQQVVRGDSAAYFCASSPPGTKNEKLFFGSGTQLSVL.

The chain joins TRBV9 to TRBJ2-7; D might be TRBD2 (6 bases). With 6 bases removed from V and 0 bases from J, the gap between germline ends came to 13 bases. CDR1 is SGDLS, CDR2 YYNGEE, per germline. This CDR3 has 14 residues. The CDR3 spells CASNRGDSSYEQYF. CDR3 DNA sequence: TGTGCCAGCAACCGCGGGGATAGCTCCTACGAGCAGTACTTC.

This clone has only a few counts. V and J are TRBV13 and TRBJ1-3; D is undetermined. The CDR3 length is 14 residues. CDR1 is PRHDT, CDR2 FYEKMQ, per germline (reference sequence). Trimming cost V 0 bases and J 2 bases, with 5 bases left between them. In DNA, the CDR3 is TGTGCCAGCAGCTTAGGGGGTGCTGGAAACACCATATATTTT. As protein: CASSLGGAGNTIYF.

There are a few counts of this clone. Additional DNA sequences in this sample encode the identical CDR3. The gene calls are TRBV25-1 and TRBJ1-1; tentative D call: TRBD1 (6 bases). CDR1 MGHDK and CDR2 SYGVNS come from the germline V gene. This CDR3 spans 15 amino acids. V lost 0 bases, J lost 1 base, and 9 bases lay in between. The CDR3 DNA follows: TGTGCCAGCAGTGAATACAGGGGCCAGAACACTGAAGCTTTCTTT. Its translation is CASSEYRGQNTEAFF.

Comments on this clone: Other nucleotide sequences in the sample specify the same CDR3. The CDR3 DNA reads TGCGCCAGCAGCGGAGGCAACACAGATACGCAGTATTTT. This codes for CASSGGNTDTQYF. This rearrangement joins TRBV5-1 to TRBJ2-3; tentative D call: TRBD2 (5 bases). Looked up from germline, CDR1 is SGHRS and CDR2 is YFSETQ. V lost 4 bases and J 2 bases, leaving 8 bases between the germline ends. The CDR3 has 13 amino acids.

In this sample, this clone turned up a few times. The chain is built from TRBV30 and TRBJ1-6, with a possible D match to TRBD1 (5 bases). This CDR3 spans 12 amino acids. Germline values: CDR1 GTSNPN, CDR2 SVGIG (reference sequence). Trimming pared 6 bases from V and 12 bases from J, leaving 15 bases between. Here the CDR3 DNA reads TGTGCCTGTTCTCGGGACTCAGGACCCCTCCACTTT. As protein: CACSRDSGPLHF.

V and J are TRBV5-1 and TRBJ2-2, with 7 bases fitting TRBD1. Germline V gene lookup returns CDR1 SGHRS and CDR2 YFSETQ. The CDR3 runs to 16 residues. Germline trimming cut 0 bases from V and 5 bases from J; bases unmatched to any gene: 7. The CDR3 reads CASSLGDSLRTGELFF. The CDR3 DNA follows: TGCGCCAGCAGCTTGGGGGACAGCCTAAGGACCGGGGAGCTGTTTTTT. Filled out from reference TRBV5-1 and TRBJ2-2, the complete variable domain reads KAGVTQTPRYLIKTRGQQVTLSCSPISGHRSVSWYQQTPGQGLQFLFEYFSETQRNKGNFPGRFSGRQFSNSRSEMNVSTLELGDSALYLCASSLGDSLRTGELFFGEGSRLTVL.

This clone has a handful of counts. V and J are TRBV9 and TRBJ2-2, with D perhaps TRBD1 or TRBD2 (5 bases each). CDR3 length: 17 residues. CDR1 and CDR2 (germline): SGDLS, YYNGEE. Trimming removed 2 bases at V and 5 bases at J, with 19 bases between. The CDR3 DNA follows: TGTGCCAGCAGCGTTCCGGGACCTAGAGGGGATACCGGGGAGCTGTTTTTT. Protein product: CASSVPGPRGDTGELFF.

This clone appeared a few times. Other DNA variants within this sample encode the same CDR3. This rearrangement joins TRBV28 to TRBJ1-2; D is undetermined. Trimming stripped 2 bases from V and 8 bases from J, with 9 bases between. The CDR3 consists of 12 residues. CDR1 is MDHEN and CDR2 is SYDVKM in the germline V gene. CDR3 sequence reads: CASSLGGSGYTF. The DNA of the CDR3 is TGTGCCAGCAGTTTAGGCGGGAGCGGCTACACCTTC.

This clone was seen a few times. The chain employs TRBV21-1 and TRBJ1-6. TRBV21-1 is assigned pseudogene status. The CDR3 has 16 residues. The CDR3 protein is CASSKDGGGVDSPLHF. CDR3 sequence (DNA): TGTGCCAGCAGCAAAGACGGGGGAGGGGTGGATTCACCCCTCCACTTT.

This clone has more than one count but fewer than ten. In the same sample, other DNA sequences code for this CDR3. This sequence joins TRBV9 and TRBJ1-1; D is perhaps TRBD1 (5 bases). V was shortened by 0 bases and J by 5 bases, with 11 bases between the two germline ends. The CDR3 is made up of 14 amino acids. CDR1 is SGDLS, CDR2 YYNGEE, per germline. The CDR3 here is CASSVAGRGTEAFF. The CDR3 DNA follows: TGTGCCAGCAGCGTAGCTGGTAGGGGAACTGAAGCTTTCTTT.

The sample holds a few counts of this clone. This chain uses TRBV11-2 with TRBJ2-1; TRBD2 aligns across 12 bases. This CDR3 region has 16 residues. Germline lookup yields CDR1 SGHAT and CDR2 FQNNGV. V was pared by 5 bases and J by 3 bases, with 5 bases of the junction left unmatched. CDR3 protein: CASSRPGLAGYNEQFF. CDR3 bases: TGTGCCAGCAGCAGACCGGGACTAGCGGGCTACAATGAGCAGTTCTTC.

V and J are TRBV5-1 and TRBJ2-7, with TRBD2 as a possible D gene (6 bases). CDR3 length: 13 amino acids. Looked up from germline, CDR1 is SGHRS and CDR2 is YFSETQ. V lost 5 bases to trimming and J lost 4 bases, with 13 bases between them. The CDR3 sequence: CASRSGEEYEQYF. In nucleotides, the CDR3 is TGCGCCAGCAGGTCGGGAGAGGAGTACGAGCAGTACTTC.

There are a few counts of this clone. The CDR3 loop reads CASSLRGTGSPLHF. For the CDR3, the DNA is TGTGCCAGCAGCCTTCGCGGCACCGGTTCACCCCTCCACTTT. This chain uses TRBV9 with TRBJ1-6; D gene unclear. There are 14 residues in the CDR3. Germline V lookup: CDR1 SGDLS, CDR2 YYNGEE. Between the trimmed V and J ends, which lost 4 bases and 9 bases, there was a span of 14 bases.

Concerning this clone: This sample includes further DNA sequences coding for the same CDR3. DNA of the CDR3: TGTGCCAGCTCACCACAGGGAAATCAGCCCCAGCATTTT. This codes for CASSPQGNQPQHF. This sequence joins TRBV18 and TRBJ1-5; D not certain. Germline loops: CDR1 KGHSH, CDR2 LQKENI. CDR3 length equals 13 residues. The V and J ends lost 1 base and 4 bases respectively, with 5 bases between them.

The chain recombines TRBV7-9 with TRBJ2-2, with D possibly matching TRBD1 (5 bases). The length of the CDR3 is 16 residues. Germline V CDR1 and CDR2: SEHNR, FQNEAQ (reference sequence). Between the trimmed V and J ends, which lost 1 base and 0 bases, there was a span of 9 bases. The DNA of the CDR3 is TGTGCCAGCAGCTTAGGACAGTCCGCGAACACCGGGGAGCTGTTTTTT. Amino acid sequence: CASSLGQSANTGELFF.

This clone was observed a few times. This chain connects TRBV11-1 to TRBJ2-3, with 12 nucleotides matching TRBD2. The J segment lost 6 bases and the V segment lost 6 bases, leaving 7 bases of the junction unmatched. In germline, CDR1 is SGHAT, CDR2 FQDESV (reference sequence). The CDR3 is made up of 15 amino acids. The CDR3 nucleotides read TGTGCCAGCAGTTTGACTAGCGGGGGAAGGGATACGCAGTATTTT. Translation gives CASSLTSGGRDTQYF.

The rearrangement joins TRBV5-1 to TRBJ2-1; unclear D gene. Deletions cut 4 bases from V and 8 bases from J, with 16 bases between. This CDR3 comprises 14 residues. CDR1 SGHRS and CDR2 YFSETQ come from the germline V gene. The CDR3 spells CASSPGPATDEQFF. In nucleotides, the CDR3 is TGCGCCAGCAGCCCGGGTCCGGCGACCGATGAGCAGTTCTTC.